Listed here are 27 T cell receptor beta chains from one sample, sequenced in a study of cytomegalovirus exposure and HLA in healthy donors. In the PCR, 60 Vbeta and 13 Jbeta primers were used. Sequenced by immunoSEQ multiplex PCR; TCRdb stores in-frame clones only, minus some. The sample records 90,000 to 140,000 clones, around 80% being singletons. Specimen: PBMCs. These receptor sequences come from a man aged 25 to 40 in good health and CMV-seropositive.

V is TRBV2 and J is TRBJ2-3; D is ambiguous. V was pared by 3 bases and J by 4 bases, with 2 bases between. Germline V gene lookup returns CDR1 SNHLY and CDR2 FYNNEI. The CDR3 has 11 amino acids. CDR3 in DNA: TGTGCCAGCAGTGACGCAGATACGCAGTATTTT. Its protein product is CASSDADTQYF.

The chain couples TRBV18 to TRBJ1-2; weak D call: TRBD1 (5 bases). Trimming shortened V by 8 bases and J by 7 bases, and 17 bases separated the two germline ends. CDR1 KGHSH and CDR2 LQKENI come from the germline V gene. The CDR3 extends over 13 amino acids. Here the CDR3 DNA reads TGTGCCAGCCCGCTCCAGGGTGGTGGTGGCTACACCTTC. Translating gives CASPLQGGGGYTF.

V and J are TRBV4-3 and TRBJ2-1, with 10 bases that match TRBD1. Germline assignment: CDR1 LGHNA and CDR2 YSLEER. The CDR3 extends over 15 amino acids. J gave up 5 bases and V 3 bases, and 4 bases lay outside the gene matches. CDR3 region: CASSHGTGENNEQFF. The DNA of the CDR3 is TGCGCCAGCAGCCACGGGACAGGGGAAAACAATGAGCAGTTCTTC.

The genes are TRBV5-1 and TRBJ2-5, with TRBD2 matching 14 bases. The J call is in doubt because the DNA end fits TRBJ2-7 better. CDR1 SGHRS and CDR2 YFSETQ come from the germline V gene. CDR3 length: 16 residues. This CDR3 is CASSFGTSGGSYEQYF. The CDR3 DNA is TGCGCCAGCAGTTTCGGGACTAGCGGGGGCTCCTACGAGCAGTACTTC.

CDR3 region: CASSLASGQRPPEAFF. The CDR3 DNA sequence: TGCGCCAGCAGCTTGGCCTCGGGACAGCGTCCACCTGAAGCTTTCTTT. The chain couples TRBV5-1 to TRBJ1-1, with 7 bases that match TRBD1. V lost 0 bases, J lost 6 bases, and 11 bases stayed unmatched. Germline V gene lookup returns CDR1 SGHRS and CDR2 YFSETQ. The length of the CDR3 is 16 residues.

This clone was recorded once. The rearrangement links TRBV27 to TRBJ2-7; 7 bases align to TRBD1. The CDR3 runs 13 residues. Germline CDR1 is MNHEY and CDR2 is SMNVEV (reference sequence). V was pared by 3 bases and J by 5 bases, with 4 bases of the junction left unmatched. CDR3 bases: TGTGCCAGCAGTTTCAGACAGGGTGACGAGCAGTACTTC. Its translation: CASSFRQGDEQYF.

The chain uses TRBV27 and TRBJ1-1; no clear D gene. Germline CDR1 MNHEY, CDR2 SMNVEV (reference sequence). Trimming took 2 bases from V and 0 from J, leaving 10 bases between them. The CDR3 totals 15 residues. In DNA form, the CDR3 reads TGTGCCAGCAGTTTAACGATTTCAGTGAACACTGAAGCTTTCTTT. Encoded protein: CASSLTISVNTEAFF.

The chain recombines TRBV5-6 with TRBJ2-7, with D perhaps matching TRBD2 (5 bases). Germline values: CDR1 SGHDT, CDR2 YYEEEE. V lost 4 bases and J lost 0, with 14 bases in between. This CDR3 region has 15 residues. The CDR3 nucleotides read TGTGCCAGCAGCCGCGGTTTGGGGAGCTCCTACGAGCAGTACTTC. This codes for CASSRGLGSSYEQYF.

V is TRBV5-1 and J is TRBJ2-4, with 7 nucleotides matching TRBD1. V was pared by 0 bases and J by 8 bases, with 2 bases of the junction left unmatched. The CDR3 consists of 13 residues. From germline, CDR1 is SGHRS and CDR2 YFSETQ. CDR3 bases: TGCGCCAGCAGCTTGGAGGGGGCAGACATTCAGTACTTC. Its translation is CASSLEGADIQYF.

V gene TRBV7-9 combines with J gene TRBJ2-7, with TRBD2 matching 8 bases. This CDR3 is 12 amino acids long. Trimming took 5 bases from V and 6 from J; bases not matched to a gene: 3. The germline V gene encodes CDR1 SEHNR and CDR2 FQNEAQ (reference sequence). The DNA for the CDR3 is TGTGCCAGCAGCCCCCGGGGGGGCGAGCAGTACTTC. It encodes CASSPRGGEQYF.

The J gene is TRBJ2-7, the V gene TRBV6-5, with a possible D match to TRBD1 (5 bases). The CDR3 sequence is 13 residues long. The ends were cut back, 4 bases at V and 0 bases at J, with 7 bases in the middle. The germline V gene encodes CDR1 MNHEY and CDR2 SVGAGI. CDR3 region: CASSSGFSYEQYF. The CDR3, as DNA: TGTGCCAGCAGTTCAGGGTTCTCCTACGAGCAGTACTTC.

The genes are TRBV19 and TRBJ2-5; 9 positions agree with TRBD1. Per germline, CDR1 LNHDA and CDR2 SQIVND (reference sequence). Germline trimming cut 5 bases from V and 5 bases from J; bases unmatched to any gene: 6. The CDR3 loop spans 14 amino acids. The CDR3 DNA is TGTGCCAGTAGTTCGACAGGGGGAATTGAGACCCAGTACTTC. It specifies CASSSTGGIETQYF.

There are a few counts of this clone. The chain joins TRBV5-4 to TRBJ2-7; D is unresolved. Per the germline V gene, CDR1 is SGHNT and CDR2 is YYREEE (reference sequence). The V end was cut by 4 bases, the J end by 3 bases, with 11 bases between. CDR3 length equals 13 residues. CDR3 DNA: TGTGCCAGCAGCACCACCCCAGTCTACGAGCAGTACTTC. Protein sequence: CASSTTPVYEQYF.

This clone was picked up a small number of times. CDR3 in amino acids: CASSSRTGRTGNTIYF. CDR3 nucleotide sequence: TGTGCCAGCAGTTCACGGACAGGGAGGACTGGAAACACCATATATTTT. The chain links TRBV28 to TRBJ1-3; TRBD1 aligns across 8 bases. Germline values: CDR1 MDHEN, CDR2 SYDVKM. The length of the CDR3 is 16 residues. V lost 4 bases and J lost 2; bases outside the gene matches: 7.

The J gene is TRBJ2-5, the V gene TRBV7-2, with D hard to call. The CDR3 has 14 amino acids. The germline V and J ends were trimmed by 1 base and 2 bases, with 8 bases remaining between them. CDR1 SGHTA and CDR2 FQGNSA come from the germline V gene. The DNA of the CDR3 is TGTGCCAGCAGCTTAGGTAACAGTCAAGAGACCCAGTACTTC. The encoded protein is CASSLGNSQETQYF.

The V and J genes are TRBV14 and TRBJ1-3; D is perhaps TRBD1 (6 bases). This CDR3 is 16 amino acids long. CDR1 is SGHDN and CDR2 is FVKESK in the germline V gene. V was trimmed by 4 bases and J by 0 bases, leaving 13 bases between them. The CDR3 DNA follows: TGTGCCAGCAGCCGGGGGGGCGCCAGCTCTGGAAACACCATATATTTT. It codes for CASSRGGASSGNTIYF. The variable domain in full, completed from reference TRBV14 and TRBJ1-3, reads EAGVTQFPSHSVIEKGQTVTLRCDPISGHDNLYWYRRVMGKEIKFLLHFVKESKQDESGMPNNRFLAERTGGTYSTLKVQPAELEDSGVYFCASSRGGASSGNTIYFGEGSWLTVV.

The rearrangement links TRBV7-9 to TRBJ2-5, with D maybe TRBD2 (5 bases). CDR3 length equals 15 residues. CDR1 and CDR2 (germline): SEHNR, FQNEAQ (reference sequence). Trimming stripped 5 bases from V and 2 bases from J, with 15 bases between. The CDR3 DNA reads TGTGCCAGCAGCGACCGGGGTTTTCTACAAGAGACCCAGTACTTC. It yields the protein CASSDRGFLQETQYF.

This sequence joins TRBV27 and TRBJ1-6, with 7 bases lining up with TRBD1. J lost 4 bases, V lost 5 bases, and 8 bases had no gene match. Germline V gene lookup returns CDR1 MNHEY and CDR2 SMNVEV (reference sequence). This CDR3 spans 16 amino acids. The CDR3 loop reads CASSLQGLGYNSPLHF. CDR3 bases: TGTGCCAGCAGTCTACAGGGGTTGGGGTATAATTCACCCCTCCACTTT.

CDR3 DNA: TGCGCCAGCAGTGGGGGACAGGGGGCCTATATGGTTACGCAGTATTTT. This translates into CASSGGQGAYMVTQYF. The V call is TRBV10-2, the J call TRBJ2-3, with TRBD1 matching 12 bases. The CDR3 runs to 16 residues. The germline V gene has CDR1 WSHSY and CDR2 SAAADI. Trimming took 4 bases from V and 8 from J; bases not matched to a gene: 10.

This rearrangement joins TRBV7-2 to TRBJ2-7, with D possibly TRBD1 on 6 matching bases. Per germline, CDR1 SGHTA and CDR2 FQGNSA. The CDR3 is made up of 17 amino acids. V gave up 6 bases and J gave up 0 bases, with 21 bases separating them. The CDR3 spells CASRPSLWTEFSYEQYF. Here the CDR3 DNA reads TGTGCCAGCAGGCCTTCTCTGTGGACAGAATTCTCCTACGAGCAGTACTTC.

V and J are TRBV2 and TRBJ2-5; D not certain. The CDR3 spans 14 residues. In germline, CDR1 is SNHLY, CDR2 FYNNEI. V was shortened by 6 bases and J by 0 bases, with 11 bases between the two germline ends. The CDR3 DNA sequence: TGTGCCAGCAGCGCTAACAGTAACCAAGAGACCCAGTACTTC. It specifies CASSANSNQETQYF.

As regards this clone: Other DNA variants within this sample encode the same CDR3. The chain is built from TRBV5-1 and TRBJ2-5, with D maybe TRBD1 (6 bases). The CDR3 runs 14 residues. Germline loops: CDR1 SGHRS, CDR2 YFSETQ. V was clipped by 0 bases and J by 2 bases, with 8 bases between them. CDR3 sequence (DNA): TGCGCCAGCAGCTTGGGCCAGGGGCAAGAGACCCAGTACTTC. This sequence encodes CASSLGQGQETQYF.

The rearrangement uses TRBV28 and TRBJ2-1; D possibly corresponds to TRBD2 (6 bases). The CDR3 is 14 amino acids. The germline V gene encodes CDR1 MDHEN and CDR2 SYDVKM. Deletions cut 2 bases from V and 5 bases from J, with 10 bases between. CDR3: CASSLLGTHNEQFF. The CDR3 nucleotides are TGTGCCAGCAGTTTACTCGGGACTCACAATGAGCAGTTCTTC.

This chain uses TRBV7-9 with TRBJ2-1; a weak D match, TRBD1 (6 bases). Germline-derived CDR1 and CDR2 are SEHNR and FQNEAQ (reference sequence). This CDR3 is 12 amino acids long. Trimming shortened V by 7 bases and J by 8 bases, and 12 bases separated the two germline ends. CDR3 coding DNA: TGTGCCAGCACCCGGACAGTCCATGAGCAGTTCTTC. The encoded protein is CASTRTVHEQFF.

This clone has only one observation. The chain uses TRBV14 and TRBJ2-5, with TRBD1 matching over 11 bases. J gave up 4 bases and V 5 bases, and 9 bases lay outside the gene matches. The CDR3 totals 16 residues. Germline V gives CDR1 SGHDN, CDR2 FVKESK. The CDR3 loop reads CASSSSDRGLLETQYF. DNA for the CDR3: TGTGCCAGCAGCTCCTCGGACAGGGGGCTCTTAGAGACCCAGTACTTC.

J is TRBJ1-3 and V is TRBV7-9, with a possible D match to TRBD1 (5 bases). There are 15 residues in the CDR3. With 3 bases removed from V and 2 bases from J, the gap between germline ends came to 11 bases. CDR1 and CDR2 from the germline V gene are SEHNR and FQNEAQ (reference sequence). This CDR3 reads CASSFVAGTGNTIYF. The DNA for the CDR3 is TGTGCCAGCAGCTTCGTCGCAGGGACTGGAAACACCATATATTTT.

This clone was observed a single time. The chain combines TRBV28 with TRBJ2-5; 8 bases line up with TRBD1. The germline gives CDR1 MDHEN, CDR2 SYDVKM. Trimming removed 6 bases from V and 6 bases from J; junction bases left unmatched: 15. The length of the CDR3 is 16 residues. This CDR3 reads CASSYTRTGRRQTQYF. In DNA form, the CDR3 reads TGTGCCAGCAGCTATACCCGGACAGGGCGTAGGCAGACCCAGTACTTC.